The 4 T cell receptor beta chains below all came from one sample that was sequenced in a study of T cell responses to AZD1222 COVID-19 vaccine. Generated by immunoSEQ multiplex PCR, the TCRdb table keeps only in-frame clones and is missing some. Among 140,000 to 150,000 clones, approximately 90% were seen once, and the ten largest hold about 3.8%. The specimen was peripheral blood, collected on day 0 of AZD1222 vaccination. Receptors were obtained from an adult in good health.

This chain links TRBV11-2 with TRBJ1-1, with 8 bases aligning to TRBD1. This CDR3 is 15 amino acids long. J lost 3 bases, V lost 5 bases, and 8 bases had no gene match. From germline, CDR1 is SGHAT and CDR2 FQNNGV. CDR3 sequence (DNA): TGTGCCAGCAGCGCAGGACAGGGAAGGGACACTGAAGCTTTCTTT. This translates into CASSAGQGRDTEAFF.

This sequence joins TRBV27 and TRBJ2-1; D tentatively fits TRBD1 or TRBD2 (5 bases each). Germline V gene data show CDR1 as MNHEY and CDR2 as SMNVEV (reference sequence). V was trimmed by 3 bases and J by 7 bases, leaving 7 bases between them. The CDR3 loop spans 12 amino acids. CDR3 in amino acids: CASSFGANEQFF. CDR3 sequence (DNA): TGTGCCAGCAGTTTCGGGGCAAATGAGCAGTTCTTC.

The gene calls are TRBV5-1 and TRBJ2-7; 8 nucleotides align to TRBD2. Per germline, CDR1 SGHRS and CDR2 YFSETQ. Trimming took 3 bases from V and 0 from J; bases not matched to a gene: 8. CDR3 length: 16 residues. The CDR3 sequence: CASSWKTGTSSYEQYF. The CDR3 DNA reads TGCGCCAGCAGCTGGAAAACCGGGACTAGCTCCTACGAGCAGTACTTC.

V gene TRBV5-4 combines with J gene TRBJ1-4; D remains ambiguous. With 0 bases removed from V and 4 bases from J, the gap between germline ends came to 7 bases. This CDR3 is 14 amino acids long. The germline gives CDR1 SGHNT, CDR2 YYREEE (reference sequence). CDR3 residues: CASSLEGLNEKLFF. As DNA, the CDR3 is TGTGCCAGCAGCTTGGAAGGCCTTAATGAAAAACTGTTTTTT. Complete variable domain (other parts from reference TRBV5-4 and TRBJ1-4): ETGVTQSPTHLIKTRGQQVTLRCSSQSGHNTVSWYQQALGQGPQFIFQYYREEENGRGNFPPRFSGLQFPNYSSELNVNALELDDSALYLCASSLEGLNEKLFFGSGTQLSVL.